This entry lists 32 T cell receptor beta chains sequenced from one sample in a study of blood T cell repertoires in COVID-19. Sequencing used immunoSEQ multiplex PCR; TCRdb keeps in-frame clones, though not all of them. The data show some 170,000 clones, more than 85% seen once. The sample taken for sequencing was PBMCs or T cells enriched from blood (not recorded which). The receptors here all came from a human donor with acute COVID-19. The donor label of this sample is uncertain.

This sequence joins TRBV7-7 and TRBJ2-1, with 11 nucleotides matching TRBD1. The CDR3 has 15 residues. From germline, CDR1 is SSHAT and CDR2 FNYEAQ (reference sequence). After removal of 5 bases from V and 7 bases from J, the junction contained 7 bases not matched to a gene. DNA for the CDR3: TGTGCCAGCAGCCAGTCGGGACAGGGGGGAAATGAGCAGTTCTTC. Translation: CASSQSGQGGNEQFF.

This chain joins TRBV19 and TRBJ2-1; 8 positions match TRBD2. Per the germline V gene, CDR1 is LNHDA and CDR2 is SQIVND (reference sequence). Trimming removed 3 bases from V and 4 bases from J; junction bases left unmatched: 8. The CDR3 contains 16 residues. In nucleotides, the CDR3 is TGTGCCAGTAGTATCCTGGGGAGCGGGGGTTACAATGAGCAGTTCTTC. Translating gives CASSILGSGGYNEQFF.

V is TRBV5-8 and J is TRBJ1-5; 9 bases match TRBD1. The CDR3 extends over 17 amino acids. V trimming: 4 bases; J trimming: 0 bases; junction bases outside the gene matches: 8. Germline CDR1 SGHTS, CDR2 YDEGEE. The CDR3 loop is CASSQGTGIGSNQPQHF. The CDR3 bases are TGTGCCAGCAGCCAAGGGACAGGGATAGGTAGCAATCAGCCCCAGCATTTT.

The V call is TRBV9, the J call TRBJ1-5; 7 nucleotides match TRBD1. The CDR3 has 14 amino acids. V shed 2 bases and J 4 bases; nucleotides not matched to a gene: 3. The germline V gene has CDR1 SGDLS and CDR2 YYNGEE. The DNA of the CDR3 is TGTGCCAGCAGCGTTGCAGGGGGTAATCAGCCCCAGCATTTT. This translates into CASSVAGGNQPQHF.

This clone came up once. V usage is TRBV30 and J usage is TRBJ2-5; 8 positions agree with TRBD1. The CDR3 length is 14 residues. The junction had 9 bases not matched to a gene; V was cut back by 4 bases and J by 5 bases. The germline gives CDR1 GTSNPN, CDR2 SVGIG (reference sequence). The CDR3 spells CAWTSRTGRETQYF. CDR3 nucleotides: TGTGCCTGGACCTCTCGGACAGGGCGGGAGACCCAGTACTTC.

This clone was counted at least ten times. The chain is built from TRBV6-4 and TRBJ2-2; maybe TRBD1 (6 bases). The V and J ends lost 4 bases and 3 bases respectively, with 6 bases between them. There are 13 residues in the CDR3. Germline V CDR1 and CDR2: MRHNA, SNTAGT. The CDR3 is CASSAGDTGELFF. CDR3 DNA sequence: TGTGCCAGCAGTGCAGGGGACACCGGGGAGCTGTTTTTT.

The chain's CDR3 is CASIEFGEGYGYTF. CDR3 coding DNA: TGTGCCAGCATTGAGTTTGGGGAGGGATATGGCTACACCTTC. This chain joins TRBV2 and TRBJ1-2; unclear D gene. Between the trimmed V and J ends, which lost 7 bases and 5 bases, there was a span of 17 bases. The CDR3 is 14 residues long. Germline CDR1 reads SNHLY; CDR2 reads FYNNEI.

CDR3 sequence (DNA): TGTGCCAGCAGGCGGCGAACTCGCGGCGAGCAGTACTTC. Translated: CASRRRTRGEQYF. The chain joins TRBV7-8 to TRBJ2-7; D call uncertain. The CDR3 contains 13 residues. The V end was cut by 6 bases, the J end by 6 bases, with 15 bases between. Germline loops: CDR1 SGHVS, CDR2 FQNEAQ. Complete variable domain (other parts from reference TRBV7-8 and TRBJ2-7): GAGVSQSPRYKVAKRGQDVALRCDPISGHVSLFWYQQALGQGPEFLTYFQNEAQLDKSGLPSDRFFAERPEGSVSTLKIQRTQQEDSAVYLCASRRRTRGEQYFGPGTRLTVT.

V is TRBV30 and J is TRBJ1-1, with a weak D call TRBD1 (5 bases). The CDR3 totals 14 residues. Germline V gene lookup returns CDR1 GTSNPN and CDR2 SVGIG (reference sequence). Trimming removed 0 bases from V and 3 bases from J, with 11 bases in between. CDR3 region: CAWSVRGWDTEAFF. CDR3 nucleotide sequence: TGTGCCTGGAGTGTTAGGGGATGGGACACTGAAGCTTTCTTT.

The DNA of the CDR3 is TGCGCCAGCAGCCCGGGACAGAGCACAGATACGCAGTATTTT. Residues: CASSPGQSTDTQYF. The chain employs TRBV5-1 and TRBJ2-3; 7 nucleotides agree with TRBD1. Germline V gene data show CDR1 as SGHRS and CDR2 as YFSETQ. There are 14 residues in the CDR3. V shed 4 bases, J shed 0 bases, and the junction held 2 bases outside the gene matches.

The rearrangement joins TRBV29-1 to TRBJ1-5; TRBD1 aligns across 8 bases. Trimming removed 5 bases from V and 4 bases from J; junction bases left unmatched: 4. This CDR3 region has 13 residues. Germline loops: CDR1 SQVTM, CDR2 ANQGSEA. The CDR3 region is CSVSGGLNQPQHF. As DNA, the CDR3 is TGCAGCGTTTCAGGGGGCTTGAATCAGCCCCAGCATTTT.

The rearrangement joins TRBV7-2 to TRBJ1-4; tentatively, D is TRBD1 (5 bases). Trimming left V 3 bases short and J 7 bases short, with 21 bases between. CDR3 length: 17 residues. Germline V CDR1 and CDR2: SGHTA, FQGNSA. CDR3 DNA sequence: TGTGCCAGCAGCTTCCCCCCTTGGAAACAGGTTCCTGAAAAACTGTTTTTT. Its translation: CASSFPPWKQVPEKLFF.

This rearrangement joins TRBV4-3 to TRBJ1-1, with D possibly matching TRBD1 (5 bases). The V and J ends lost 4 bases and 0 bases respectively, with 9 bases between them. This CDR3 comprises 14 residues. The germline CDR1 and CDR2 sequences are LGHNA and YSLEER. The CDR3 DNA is TGCGCCAGCAGCCCTGCAGGGTTGAACACTGAAGCTTTCTTT. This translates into CASSPAGLNTEAFF.

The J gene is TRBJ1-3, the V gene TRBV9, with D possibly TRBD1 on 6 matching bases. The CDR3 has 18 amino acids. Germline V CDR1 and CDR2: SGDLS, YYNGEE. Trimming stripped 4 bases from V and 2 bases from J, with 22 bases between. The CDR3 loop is CASSPRGSRGSAGNTIYF. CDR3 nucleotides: TGTGCCAGCAGCCCGCGAGGGAGCAGGGGAAGTGCTGGAAACACCATATATTTT.

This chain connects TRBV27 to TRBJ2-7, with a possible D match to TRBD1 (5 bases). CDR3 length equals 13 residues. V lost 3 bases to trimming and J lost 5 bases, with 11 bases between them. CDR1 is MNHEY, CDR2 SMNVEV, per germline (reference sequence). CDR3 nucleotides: TGTGCCAGCAGTTTGGGGCAGACCCACGAGCAGTACTTC. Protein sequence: CASSLGQTHEQYF.

DNA for the CDR3: TGTGCCAGTAAGACAGGGCCCTATAGCAATCAGCCCCAGCATTTT. The encoded protein is CASKTGPYSNQPQHF. This chain links TRBV19 with TRBJ1-5, with 7 bases matching TRBD1. The CDR3 runs 15 residues. V lost 7 bases to trimming and J lost 0 bases; unmatched junction nucleotides: 6. In germline, CDR1 is LNHDA, CDR2 SQIVND (reference sequence).

The CDR3: CASSIRLSNYGYTF. DNA for the CDR3: TGTGCCAGTAGTATCCGACTGTCTAACTATGGCTACACCTTC. The rearrangement links TRBV19 to TRBJ1-2; D gene unclear. Trimming left V 3 bases short and J 0 bases short, with 8 bases between. Germline V CDR1 and CDR2: LNHDA, SQIVND (reference sequence). The CDR3 spans 14 residues.

The CDR3 protein is CAIRGTETYGYTF. The CDR3 DNA is TGTGCCATCAGGGGGACAGAGACCTATGGCTACACCTTC. The genes are TRBV10-3 and TRBJ1-2, with 7 bases lining up with TRBD1. J was trimmed by 4 bases and V by 6 bases; bases with no gene match: 5. The CDR3 loop spans 13 amino acids. Germline values: CDR1 ENHRY, CDR2 SYGVKD.

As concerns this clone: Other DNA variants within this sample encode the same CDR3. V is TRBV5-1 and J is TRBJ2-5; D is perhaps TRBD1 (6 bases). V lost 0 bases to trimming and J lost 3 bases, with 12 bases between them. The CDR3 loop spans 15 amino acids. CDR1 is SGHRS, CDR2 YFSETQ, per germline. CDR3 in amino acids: CASSLDPGAKETQYF. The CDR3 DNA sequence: TGCGCCAGCAGCTTGGATCCAGGGGCGAAAGAGACCCAGTACTTC.

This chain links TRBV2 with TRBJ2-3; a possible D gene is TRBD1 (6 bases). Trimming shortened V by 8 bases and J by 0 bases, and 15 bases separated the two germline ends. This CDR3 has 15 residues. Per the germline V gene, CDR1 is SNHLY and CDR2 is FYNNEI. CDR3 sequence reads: CASLAGTKSTDTQYF. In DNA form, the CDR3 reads TGTGCCAGCCTTGCCGGGACAAAGAGCACAGATACGCAGTATTTT.

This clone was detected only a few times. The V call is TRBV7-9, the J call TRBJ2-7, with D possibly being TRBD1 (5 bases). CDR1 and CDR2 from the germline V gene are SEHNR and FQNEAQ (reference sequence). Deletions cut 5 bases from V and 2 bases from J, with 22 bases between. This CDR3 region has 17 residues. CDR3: CASSPTASETAAYEQYF. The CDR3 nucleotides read TGTGCCAGCAGCCCAACCGCGAGCGAGACAGCCGCCTACGAGCAGTACTTC.

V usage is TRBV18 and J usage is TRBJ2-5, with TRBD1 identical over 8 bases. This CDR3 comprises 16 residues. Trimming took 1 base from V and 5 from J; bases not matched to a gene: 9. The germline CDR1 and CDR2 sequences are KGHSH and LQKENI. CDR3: CASSPLGQGIRETQYF. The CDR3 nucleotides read TGTGCCAGCTCACCACTAGGACAGGGAATAAGGGAGACCCAGTACTTC.

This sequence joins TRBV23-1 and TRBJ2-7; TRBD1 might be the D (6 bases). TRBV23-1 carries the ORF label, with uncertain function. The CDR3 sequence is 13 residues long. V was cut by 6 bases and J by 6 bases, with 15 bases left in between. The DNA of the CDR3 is TGCGCCAGCAGCCACCCCACAGGGTCCGAGCAGTACTTC. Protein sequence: CASSHPTGSEQYF.

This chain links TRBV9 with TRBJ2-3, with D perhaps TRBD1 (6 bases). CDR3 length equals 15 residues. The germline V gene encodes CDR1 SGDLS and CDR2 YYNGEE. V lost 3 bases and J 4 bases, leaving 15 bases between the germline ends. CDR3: CASSEVQGGSDTQYF. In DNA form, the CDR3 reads TGTGCCAGCAGCGAGGTACAGGGTGGATCAGATACGCAGTATTTT.

The CDR3 sequence: CASSPTPGQGGYGYTF. CDR3 DNA: TGTGCCAGCAGCCCAACCCCGGGACAGGGAGGTTATGGCTACACCTTC. The chain is built from TRBV5-5 and TRBJ1-2; TRBD1 agrees at 9 bases. Looked up from germline, CDR1 is SGHKS and CDR2 is YYEKEE (reference sequence). Unmatched junction bases numbered 12, after V lost 4 bases and J lost 5 bases. The CDR3 contains 16 residues. The full variable domain, completed using reference TRBV5-5 and TRBJ1-2, is DAGVTQSPTHLIKTRGQQVTLRCSPISGHKSVSWYQQVLGQGPQFIFQYYEKEERGRGNFPDRFSARQFPNYSSELNVNALLLGDSALYLCASSPTPGQGGYGYTFGSGTRLTVV.

CDR3 residues: CASSETGVYEQYF. The CDR3 coding sequence is TGTGCCAGCAGTGAGACAGGAGTCTACGAGCAGTACTTC. The J gene is TRBJ2-7, the V gene TRBV6-1; D is perhaps TRBD1 (6 bases). Germline V CDR1 and CDR2: MNHNS, SASEGT. V lost 3 bases, J lost 3 bases, and 9 bases lay in between. The CDR3 covers 13 residues.

CDR3 coding DNA: TGTGCCAGCGCTAGCGGGGGAAGTGGAGAGACCCAGTACTTC. Its protein product is CASASGGSGETQYF. This sequence joins TRBV2 and TRBJ2-5, with 10 bases lining up with TRBD2. This CDR3 contains 14 residues. The germline V gene has CDR1 SNHLY and CDR2 FYNNEI. The J segment lost 4 bases and the V segment lost 8 bases, leaving 7 bases of the junction unmatched.

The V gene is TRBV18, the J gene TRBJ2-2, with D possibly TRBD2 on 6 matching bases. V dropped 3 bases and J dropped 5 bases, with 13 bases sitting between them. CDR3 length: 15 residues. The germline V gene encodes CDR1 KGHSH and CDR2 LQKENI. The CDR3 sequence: CASSPRDLQTGELFF. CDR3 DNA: TGTGCCAGCTCACCCCGGGACTTACAAACCGGGGAGCTGTTTTTT.

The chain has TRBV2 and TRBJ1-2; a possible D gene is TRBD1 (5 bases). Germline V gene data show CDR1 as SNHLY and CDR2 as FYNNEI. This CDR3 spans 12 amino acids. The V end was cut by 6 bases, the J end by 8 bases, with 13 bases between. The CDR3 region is CASSTRRGGYTF. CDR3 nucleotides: TGTGCCAGCAGCACTCGCCGGGGGGGCTACACCTTC.

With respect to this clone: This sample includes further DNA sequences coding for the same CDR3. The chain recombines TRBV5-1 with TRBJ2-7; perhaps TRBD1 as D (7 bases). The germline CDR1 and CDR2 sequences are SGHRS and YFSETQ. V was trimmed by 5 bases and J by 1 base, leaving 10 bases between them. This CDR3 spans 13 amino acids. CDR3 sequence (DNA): TGCGCCAGCAGGGAGGGGGCGTCCTACGAGCAGTACTTC. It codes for CASREGASYEQYF.

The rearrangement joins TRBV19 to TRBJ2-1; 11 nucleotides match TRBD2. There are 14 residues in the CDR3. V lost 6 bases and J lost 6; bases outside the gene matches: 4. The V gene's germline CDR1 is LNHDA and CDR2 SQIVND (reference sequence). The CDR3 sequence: CASRGTSGFNEQFF. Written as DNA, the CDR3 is TGTGCCAGTAGAGGGACTAGCGGATTCAATGAGCAGTTCTTC.

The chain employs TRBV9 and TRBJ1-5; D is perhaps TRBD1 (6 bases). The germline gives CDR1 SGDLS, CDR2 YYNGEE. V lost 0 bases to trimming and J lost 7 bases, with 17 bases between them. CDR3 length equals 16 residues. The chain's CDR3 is CASSVDGRGEGQPQHF. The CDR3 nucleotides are TGTGCCAGCAGCGTAGATGGCAGGGGTGAGGGGCAGCCCCAGCATTTT.